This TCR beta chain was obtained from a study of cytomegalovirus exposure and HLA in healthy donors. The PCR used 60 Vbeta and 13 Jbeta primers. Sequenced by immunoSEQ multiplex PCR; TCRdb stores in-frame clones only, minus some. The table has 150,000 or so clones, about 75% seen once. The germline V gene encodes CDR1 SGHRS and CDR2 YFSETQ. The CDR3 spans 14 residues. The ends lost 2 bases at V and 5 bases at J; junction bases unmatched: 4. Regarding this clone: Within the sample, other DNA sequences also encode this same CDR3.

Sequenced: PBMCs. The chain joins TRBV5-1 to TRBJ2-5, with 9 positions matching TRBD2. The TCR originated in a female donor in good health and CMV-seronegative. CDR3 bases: TGCGCCAGCAGCTTAGTAGCGGGGGAGGAGACCCAGTACTTC. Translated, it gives CASSLVAGEETQYF.